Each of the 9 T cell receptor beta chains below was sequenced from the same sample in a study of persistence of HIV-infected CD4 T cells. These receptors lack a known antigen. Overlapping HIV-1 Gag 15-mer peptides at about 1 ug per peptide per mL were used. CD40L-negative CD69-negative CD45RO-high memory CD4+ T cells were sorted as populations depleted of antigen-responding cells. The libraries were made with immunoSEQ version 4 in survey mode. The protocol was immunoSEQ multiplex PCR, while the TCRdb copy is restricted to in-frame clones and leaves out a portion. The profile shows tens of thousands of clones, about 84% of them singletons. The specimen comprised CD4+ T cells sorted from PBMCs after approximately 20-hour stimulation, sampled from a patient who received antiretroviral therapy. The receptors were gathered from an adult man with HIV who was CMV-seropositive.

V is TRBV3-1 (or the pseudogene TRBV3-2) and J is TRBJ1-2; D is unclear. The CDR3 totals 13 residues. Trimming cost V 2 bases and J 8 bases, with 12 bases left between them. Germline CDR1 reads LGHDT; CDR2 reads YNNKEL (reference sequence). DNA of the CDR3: TGTGCCAGCAGCCAAACCTCACCGGGGGGCTACACCTTC. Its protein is CASSQTSPGGYTF.

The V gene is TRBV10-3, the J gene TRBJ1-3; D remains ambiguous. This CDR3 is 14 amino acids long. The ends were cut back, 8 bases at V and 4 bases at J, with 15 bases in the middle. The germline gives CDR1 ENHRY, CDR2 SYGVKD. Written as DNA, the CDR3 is TGTGCCATCGGTAGAGGAGGAGGCGGAAACACCATATATTTT. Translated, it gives CAIGRGGGGNTIYF.

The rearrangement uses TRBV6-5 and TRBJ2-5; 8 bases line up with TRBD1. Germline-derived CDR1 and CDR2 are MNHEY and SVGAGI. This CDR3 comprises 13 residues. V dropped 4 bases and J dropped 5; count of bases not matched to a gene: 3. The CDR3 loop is CASSWTGRETQYF. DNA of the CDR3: TGTGCCAGCAGTTGGACAGGGCGGGAGACCCAGTACTTC.

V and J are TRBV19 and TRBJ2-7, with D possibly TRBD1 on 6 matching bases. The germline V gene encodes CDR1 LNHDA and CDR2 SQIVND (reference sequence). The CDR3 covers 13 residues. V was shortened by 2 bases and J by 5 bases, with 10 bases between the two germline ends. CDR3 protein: CASSITGFDEQYF. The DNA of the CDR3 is TGTGCCAGTAGTATAACAGGGTTTGACGAGCAGTACTTC.

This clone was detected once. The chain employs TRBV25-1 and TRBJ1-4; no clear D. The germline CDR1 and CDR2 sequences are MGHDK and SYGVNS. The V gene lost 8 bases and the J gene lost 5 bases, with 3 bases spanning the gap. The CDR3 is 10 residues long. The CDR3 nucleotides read TGTGCCAGCGGGAATGAAAAACTGTTTTTT. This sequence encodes CASGNEKLFF.

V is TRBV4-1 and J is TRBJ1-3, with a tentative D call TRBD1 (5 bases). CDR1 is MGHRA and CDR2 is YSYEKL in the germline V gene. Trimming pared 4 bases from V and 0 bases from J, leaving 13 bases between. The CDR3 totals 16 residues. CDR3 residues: CASSLSGGGSGNTIYF. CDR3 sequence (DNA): TGCGCCAGCAGCCTAAGCGGGGGGGGCTCTGGAAACACCATATATTTT.

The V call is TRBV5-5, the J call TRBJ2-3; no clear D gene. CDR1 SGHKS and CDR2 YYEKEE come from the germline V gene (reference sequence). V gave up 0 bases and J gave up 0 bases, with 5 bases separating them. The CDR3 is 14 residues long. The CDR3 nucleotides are TGTGCCAGCAGCTTGGATCCTAGCACAGATACGCAGTATTTT. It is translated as CASSLDPSTDTQYF.

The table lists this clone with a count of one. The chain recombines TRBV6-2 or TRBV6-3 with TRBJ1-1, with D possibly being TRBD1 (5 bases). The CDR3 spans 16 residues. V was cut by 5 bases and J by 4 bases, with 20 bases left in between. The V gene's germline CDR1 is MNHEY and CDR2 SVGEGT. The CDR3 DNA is TGTGCCAGCAGTCCCCTAGGCTCTTCAGGGCCCACTGAAGCTTTCTTT. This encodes CASSPLGSSGPTEAFF.

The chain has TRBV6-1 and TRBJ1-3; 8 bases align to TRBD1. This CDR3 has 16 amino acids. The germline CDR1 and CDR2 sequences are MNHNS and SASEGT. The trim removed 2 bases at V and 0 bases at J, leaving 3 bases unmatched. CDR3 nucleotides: TGTGCCAGCAGTGAATATGGACAGGGCTCTGGAAACACCATATATTTT. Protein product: CASSEYGQGSGNTIYF.